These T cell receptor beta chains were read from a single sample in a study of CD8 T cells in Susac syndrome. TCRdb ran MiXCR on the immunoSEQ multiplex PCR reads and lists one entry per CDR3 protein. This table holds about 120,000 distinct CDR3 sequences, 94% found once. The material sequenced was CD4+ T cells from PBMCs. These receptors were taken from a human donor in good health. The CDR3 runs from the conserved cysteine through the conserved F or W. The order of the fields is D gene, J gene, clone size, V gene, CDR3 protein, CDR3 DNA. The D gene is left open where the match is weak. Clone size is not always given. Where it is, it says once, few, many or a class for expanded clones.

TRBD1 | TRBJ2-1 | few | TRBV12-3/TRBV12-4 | CASSLTGDEQFF | TGTGCCAGCAGTTTAACAGGGGACGAGCAGTTCTTC
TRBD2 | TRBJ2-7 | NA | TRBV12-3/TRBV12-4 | CASSGRTSGSRDSYEQYF | TGTGCCAGCAGTGGGAGGACTAGCGGGAGTAGGGACTCCTACGAGCAGTACTTC
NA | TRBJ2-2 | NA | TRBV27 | CASSVRLGGTGELFF | TGTGCCAGCAGTGTACGACTAGGTGGCACCGGGGAGCTGTTTTTT
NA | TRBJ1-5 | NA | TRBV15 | CATSPQGQSWSNQPQHF | TGTGCCACCAGCCCACAAGGACAGTCTTGGTCCAATCAGCCCCAGCATTTT
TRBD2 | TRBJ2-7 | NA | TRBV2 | CATLGGGLAPGEQYF | TGTGCCACCCTGGGGGGGGGACTAGCCCCGGGGGAGCAGTACTTC
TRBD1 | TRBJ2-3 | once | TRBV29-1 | CSVEDRLLTDTQYF | TGCAGCGTGGAGGACAGGCTCCTCACAGATACGCAGTATTTT
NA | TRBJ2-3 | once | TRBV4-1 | CASSPLGVATDTQYF | TGCGCCAGCAGCCCACTCGGGGTAGCTACAGATACGCAGTATTTT
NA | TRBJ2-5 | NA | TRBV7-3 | CASSVRGAYQETQYF | TGTGCCAGCAGCGTCAGGGGTGCATACCAAGAGACCCAGTACTTC
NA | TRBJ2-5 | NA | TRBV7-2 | CASSSGGVETQYF | TGTGCCAGCAGCTCCGGGGGTGTAGAGACCCAGTACTTC
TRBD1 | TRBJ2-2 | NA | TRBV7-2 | CASSLVVDRSGELFF | TGTGCCAGCAGCTTAGTTGTGGACAGGTCCGGGGAGCTGTTTTTT
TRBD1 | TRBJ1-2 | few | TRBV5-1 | CASSVDRNYGYTF | TGCGCCAGCAGCGTGGACAGGAACTATGGCTACACCTTC
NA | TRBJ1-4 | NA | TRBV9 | CASSARTATNEKLFF | TGTGCCAGCAGCGCCCGGACAGCAACTAATGAAAAACTGTTTTTT
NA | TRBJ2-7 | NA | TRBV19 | CASSRGNNEQYF | TGTGCCAGTAGTAGGGGGAACAACGAGCAGTACTTC
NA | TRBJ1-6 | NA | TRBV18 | CASSPFGGGGYNSPLHF | TGTGCCAGCTCACCCTTTGGGGGGGGTGGTTACAATTCACCCCTCCACTTT
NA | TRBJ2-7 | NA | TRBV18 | CASSPSIAGSSYEQYF | TGTGCCAGCTCACCGAGTATAGCTGGGAGCTCCTACGAGCAGTACTTC
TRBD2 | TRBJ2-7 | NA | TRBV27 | CASSPTSVTYEQYF | TGTGCCAGCAGCCCTACTAGCGTCACCTACGAGCAGTACTTC
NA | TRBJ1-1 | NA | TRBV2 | CASKEQTDTEAFF | TGTGCCAGCAAGGAACAGACAGACACTGAAGCTTTCTTT
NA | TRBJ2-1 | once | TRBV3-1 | CASSQLVSNNEQFF | TGTGCCAGCAGCCAATTGGTCAGCAACAATGAGCAGTTCTTC
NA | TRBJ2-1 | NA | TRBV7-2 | CASSRPRGNNEQFF | TGTGCCAGCAGCCGTCCCCGGGGCAACAATGAGCAGTTCTTC
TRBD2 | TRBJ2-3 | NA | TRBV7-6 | CAGSGRTDTQYF | TGTGCGGGGAGCGGGAGAACAGATACGCAGTATTTT
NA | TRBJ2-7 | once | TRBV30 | CAWRNPSDGRGSYEQYF | TGTGCCTGGCGTAACCCAAGTGACGGTAGGGGCTCCTACGAGCAGTACTTC
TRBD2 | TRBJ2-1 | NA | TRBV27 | CASSFKGGTSGSITDNEQFF | TGTGCCAGCAGTTTCAAAGGGGGGACTAGCGGGAGTATAACCGACAATGAGCAGTTCTTC
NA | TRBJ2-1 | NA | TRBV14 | CASSPTVGSRGYNEQFF | TGTGCCAGCAGCCCTACGGTGGGCTCTAGAGGGTACAATGAGCAGTTCTTC
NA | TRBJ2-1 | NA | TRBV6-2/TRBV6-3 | CASRSDGNEQFF | TGTGCCAGCAGATCCGACGGTAATGAGCAGTTCTTC
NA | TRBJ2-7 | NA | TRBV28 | CASSFQTYEQYF | TGTGCCAGCAGTTTCCAGACCTACGAGCAGTACTTC
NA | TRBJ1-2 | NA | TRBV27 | CASSPLGAPLPYGYTF | TGTGCCAGCAGTCCACTGGGGGCTCCCCTTCCCTATGGCTACACCTTC
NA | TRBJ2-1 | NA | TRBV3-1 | CASRTTVVSGEQFF | TGTGCCAGCAGAACGACGGTAGTTAGCGGAGAGCAGTTCTTC
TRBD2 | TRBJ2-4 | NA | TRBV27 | CASSPLPSGLDKNIQYF | TGTGCCAGCAGTCCATTACCTAGCGGGTTGGACAAAAACATTCAGTACTTC
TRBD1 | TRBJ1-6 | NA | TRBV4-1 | CASSQARDSKIASYNSPLHF | TGCGCCAGCAGCCAAGCTAGGGACAGCAAGATCGCCTCCTATAATTCACCCCTCCACTTT
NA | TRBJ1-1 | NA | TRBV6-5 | CASSYDRSNTEAFF | TGTGCCAGCAGCTACGACAGGAGCAACACTGAAGCTTTCTTT
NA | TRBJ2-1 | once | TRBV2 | CASRIGSSYNEQFF | TGTGCCAGCAGGATCGGCAGCTCCTACAATGAGCAGTTCTTC
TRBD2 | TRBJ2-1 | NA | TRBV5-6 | CASSRGLAGVNEQFF | TGTGCCAGCAGCCGTGGACTAGCGGGAGTCAATGAGCAGTTCTTC
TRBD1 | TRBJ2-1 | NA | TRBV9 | CASRHPRTGDYNEQFF | TGTGCCAGCCGTCACCCTCGGACAGGAGATTACAATGAGCAGTTCTTC
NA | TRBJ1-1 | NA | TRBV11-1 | CASSPDWTRDTEAFF | TGTGCCAGCAGCCCCGACTGGACGCGGGACACTGAAGCTTTCTTT
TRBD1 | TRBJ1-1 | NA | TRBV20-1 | CSARGQGLGTEAFF | TGCAGTGCCCGGGGACAGGGGTTGGGCACTGAAGCTTTCTTT
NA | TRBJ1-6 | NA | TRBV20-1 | CSARAGAGNSPLHF | TGCAGTGCTAGAGCCGGGGCAGGGAATTCACCCCTCCACTTT
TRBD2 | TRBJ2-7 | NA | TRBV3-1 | CASSRLAGGYEQYF | TGTGCCAGCAGCCGACTAGCGGGGGGCTACGAGCAGTACTTC
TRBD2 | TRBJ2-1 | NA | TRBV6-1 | CASSPGTSGNEQFF | TGTGCCAGCAGCCCCGGGACTAGCGGAAATGAGCAGTTCTTC
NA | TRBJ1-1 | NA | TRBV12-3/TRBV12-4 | CASSSRESEAFF | TGTGCCAGCAGTTCCAGGGAGTCGGAAGCTTTCTTT
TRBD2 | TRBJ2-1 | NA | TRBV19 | CASSIWTSGIYNEQFF | TGTGCCAGTAGTATTTGGACTAGCGGGATCTACAATGAGCAGTTCTTC
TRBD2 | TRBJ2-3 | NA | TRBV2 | CAGSGETDTQYF | TGTGCCGGTAGCGGGGAGACAGATACGCAGTATTTT
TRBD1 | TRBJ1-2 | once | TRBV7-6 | CASSSYAGTGHGYTF | TGTGCCAGCAGCTCGTATGCTGGGACAGGGCATGGCTACACCTTC
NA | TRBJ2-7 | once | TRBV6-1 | CASRELTGASSYEQYF | TGTGCCAGCAGGGAATTGACAGGCGCGAGCTCCTACGAGCAGTACTTC
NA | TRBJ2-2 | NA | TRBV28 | CASSQGRTGELFF | TGTGCCAGCAGTCAGGGACGCACAGGGGAGCTGTTTTTT
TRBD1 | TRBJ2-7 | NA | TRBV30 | CAWSGGQGRRLIGPTYEQYF | TGTGCCTGGAGTGGGGGACAGGGGAGAAGGTTGATAGGGCCAACCTACGAGCAGTACTTC
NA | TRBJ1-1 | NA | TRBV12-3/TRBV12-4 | CASRSGGTEAFF | TGTGCCAGCAGGTCGGGCGGCACTGAAGCTTTCTTT
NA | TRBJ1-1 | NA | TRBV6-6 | CASSPPTEAFF | TGTGCCAGCAGTCCTCCAACTGAAGCTTTCTTT
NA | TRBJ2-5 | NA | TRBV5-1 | CASSLVGGGETQYF | TGCGCCAGCAGCTTGGTTGGGGGCGGAGAGACCCAGTACTTC
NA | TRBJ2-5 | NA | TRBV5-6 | CASSLYGAGQETQYF | TGTGCCAGCAGCTTGTATGGAGCAGGGCAAGAGACCCAGTACTTC
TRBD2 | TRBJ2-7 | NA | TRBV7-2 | CASSLGLAGEQYF | TGTGCCAGCAGCTTAGGACTAGCGGGCGAGCAGTACTTC
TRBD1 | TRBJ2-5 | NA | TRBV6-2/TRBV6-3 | CASGTGARQETQYF | TGTGCCAGCGGTACAGGGGCCAGGCAAGAGACCCAGTACTTC
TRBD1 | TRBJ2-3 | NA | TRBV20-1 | CSATHRGPLLTDTQYF | TGCAGTGCTACCCACAGGGGGCCTCTACTCACAGATACGCAGTATTTT
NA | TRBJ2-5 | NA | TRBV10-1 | CASSDGSQETQYF | TGCGCCAGCAGTGACGGCAGCCAAGAGACCCAGTACTTC
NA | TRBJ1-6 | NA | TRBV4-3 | CASSQDIRGGNNSPLHF | TGCGCCAGCAGCCAAGATATAAGGGGTGGTAATAATTCACCCCTCCACTTT